This T cell receptor beta chain was captured in a study of T cell responses to AZD1222 COVID-19 vaccine. Sequencing used immunoSEQ multiplex PCR; TCRdb keeps in-frame clones, though not all of them. Seen here are around 150,000 clones, around 90% observed once, and the top ten hold 1.5% to 2%. V was pared by 3 bases and J by 7 bases, with 19 bases between. Germline loops: CDR1 LNHDA, CDR2 SQIVND (reference sequence). This CDR3 spans 16 amino acids. The sequence came from an adult in good health. The material was peripheral blood, obtained on day 0 of AZD1222 vaccination. The chain couples TRBV19 to TRBJ1-5; tentatively, D is TRBD1 (6 bases). CDR3 DNA sequence: TGTGCCAGTAGTATGGCGGGGACACCTCGAAGGCAGCCCCAGCATTTT. The encoded protein is CASSMAGTPRRQPQHF.